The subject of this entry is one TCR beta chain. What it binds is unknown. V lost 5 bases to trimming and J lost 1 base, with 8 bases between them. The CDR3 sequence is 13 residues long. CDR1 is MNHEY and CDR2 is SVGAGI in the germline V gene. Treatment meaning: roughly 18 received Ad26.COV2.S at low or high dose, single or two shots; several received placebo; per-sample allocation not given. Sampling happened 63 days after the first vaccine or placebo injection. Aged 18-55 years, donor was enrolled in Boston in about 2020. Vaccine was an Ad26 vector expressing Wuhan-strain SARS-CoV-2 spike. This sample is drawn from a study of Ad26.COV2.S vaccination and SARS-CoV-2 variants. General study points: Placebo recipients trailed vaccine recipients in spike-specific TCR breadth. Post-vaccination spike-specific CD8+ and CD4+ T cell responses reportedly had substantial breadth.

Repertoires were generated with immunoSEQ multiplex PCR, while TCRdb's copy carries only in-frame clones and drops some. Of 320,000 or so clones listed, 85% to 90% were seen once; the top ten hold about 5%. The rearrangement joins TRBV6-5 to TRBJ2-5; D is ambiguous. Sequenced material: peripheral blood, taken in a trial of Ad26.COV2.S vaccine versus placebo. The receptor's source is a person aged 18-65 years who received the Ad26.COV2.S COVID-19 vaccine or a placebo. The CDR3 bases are TGTGCCAGCAGTATTTGGATCCAAGAGACCCAGTACTTC. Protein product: CASSIWIQETQYF.